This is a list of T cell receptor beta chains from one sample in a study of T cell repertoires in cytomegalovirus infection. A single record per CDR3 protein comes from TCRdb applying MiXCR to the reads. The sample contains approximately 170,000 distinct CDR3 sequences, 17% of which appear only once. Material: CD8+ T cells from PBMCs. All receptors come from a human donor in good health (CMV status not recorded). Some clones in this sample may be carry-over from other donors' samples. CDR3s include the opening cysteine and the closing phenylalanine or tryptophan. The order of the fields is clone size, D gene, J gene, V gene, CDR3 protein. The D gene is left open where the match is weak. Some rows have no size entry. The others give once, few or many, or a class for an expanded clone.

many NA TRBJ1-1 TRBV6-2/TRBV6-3 CASSYAGYNTEAFF
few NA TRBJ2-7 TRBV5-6 CASSSNVRGEQYF
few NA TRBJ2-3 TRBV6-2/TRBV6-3 CASSYSRERDVRTDTQYF
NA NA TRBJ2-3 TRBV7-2 CASSLLIPTDTQYF
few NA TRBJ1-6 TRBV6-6 CASSYVGEEIGAYNSPLHF
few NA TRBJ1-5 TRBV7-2 CASSPPHQPQHF
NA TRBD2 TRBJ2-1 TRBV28 CASSPRTSGTFNSEQFF
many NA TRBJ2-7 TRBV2 CASRGEDRSYEQYF
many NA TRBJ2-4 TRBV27 CASSPRGSSSKNIQYF
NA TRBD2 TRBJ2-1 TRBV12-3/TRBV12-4 CASSPGLAGDEQFF
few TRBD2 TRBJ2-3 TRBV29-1 CSVPSPGLAGGSTDTQYF
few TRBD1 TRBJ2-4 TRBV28 CASSLLDRGRNIQYF
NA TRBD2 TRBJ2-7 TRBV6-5 CASTAGAFYEQYF
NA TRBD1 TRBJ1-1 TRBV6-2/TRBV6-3 CASSSTGGTTEAFF
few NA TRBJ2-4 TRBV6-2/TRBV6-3 CASSHPTELAKNIQYF
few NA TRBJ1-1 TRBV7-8 CASSLAPGLNTEAFF
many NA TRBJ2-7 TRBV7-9 CASSPAIKGEQYF
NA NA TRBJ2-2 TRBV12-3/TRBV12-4 CASSATGSNTGELFF
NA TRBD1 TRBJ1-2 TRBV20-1 CSARDHAGGQLWGYTF
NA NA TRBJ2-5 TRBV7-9 CASSIYGTPDF
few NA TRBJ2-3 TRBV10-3 CAISAGRADADTQYF
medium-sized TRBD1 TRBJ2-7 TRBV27 CASSLQGANYEQYF
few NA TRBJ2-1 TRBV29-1 CSVEDGSSVNEQFF
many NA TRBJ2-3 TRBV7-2 CASSLDSGEVDTQYF
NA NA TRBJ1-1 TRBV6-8 CASSYSLGVAEAFF
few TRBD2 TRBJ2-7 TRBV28 CASTEQLAVYEQYF
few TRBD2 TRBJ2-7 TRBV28 CASSSGTRSYEQYF
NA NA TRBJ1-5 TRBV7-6 CASSLNSDQPQHF
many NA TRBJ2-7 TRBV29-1 CSVERRGDEQYF
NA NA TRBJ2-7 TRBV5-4 CASSIGTGSHEQYF
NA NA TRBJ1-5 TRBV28 CAINKGGNQPQHF
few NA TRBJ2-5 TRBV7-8 CASSWGDSTQETQYF
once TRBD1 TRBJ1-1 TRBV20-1 CSARLDRVIAEAFF
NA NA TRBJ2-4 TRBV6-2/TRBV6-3 CASSSGSGNIQYF
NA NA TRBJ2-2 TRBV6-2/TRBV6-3 CASSYGVELFF
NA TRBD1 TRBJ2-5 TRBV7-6 CASSLRRQGAIQETQYF
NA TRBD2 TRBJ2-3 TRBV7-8 CASSLLDPMAGGPNPSTDTQYF
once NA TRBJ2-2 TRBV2 CAQGHLTGELFF
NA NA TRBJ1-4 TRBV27 CASSLYQGQSLFF
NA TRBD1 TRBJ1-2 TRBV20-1 CSATDRVYGYTF
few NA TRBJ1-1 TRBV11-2 CASSPGTANTEAFF
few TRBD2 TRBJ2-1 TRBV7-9 CASSLGTSGGTYNEQFF
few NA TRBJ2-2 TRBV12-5 CASGQNRVNGELFF
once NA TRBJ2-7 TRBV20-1 CSASPGAEQYF